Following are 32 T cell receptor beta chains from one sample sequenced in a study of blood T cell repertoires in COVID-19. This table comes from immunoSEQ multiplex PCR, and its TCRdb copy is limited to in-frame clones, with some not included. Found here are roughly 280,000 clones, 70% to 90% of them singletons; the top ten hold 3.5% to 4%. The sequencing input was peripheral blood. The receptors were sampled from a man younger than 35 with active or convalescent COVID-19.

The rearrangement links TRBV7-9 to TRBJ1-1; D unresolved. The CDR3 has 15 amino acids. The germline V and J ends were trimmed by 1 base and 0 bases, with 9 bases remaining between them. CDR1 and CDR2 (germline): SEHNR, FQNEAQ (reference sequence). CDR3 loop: CASSLVRQVNTEAFF. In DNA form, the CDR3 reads TGTGCCAGCAGCTTAGTTCGGCAGGTGAACACTGAAGCTTTCTTT.

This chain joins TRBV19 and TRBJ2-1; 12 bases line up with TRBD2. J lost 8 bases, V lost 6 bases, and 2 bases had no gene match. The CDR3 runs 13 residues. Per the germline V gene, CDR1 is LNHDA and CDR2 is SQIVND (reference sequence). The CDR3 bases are TGTGCCAGTAGACTAGCGGGGGGCCATGAGCAGTTCTTC. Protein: CASRLAGGHEQFF.

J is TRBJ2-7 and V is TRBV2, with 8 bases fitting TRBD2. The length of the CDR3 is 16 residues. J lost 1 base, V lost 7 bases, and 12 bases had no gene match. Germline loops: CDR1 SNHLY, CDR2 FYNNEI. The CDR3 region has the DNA TGTGCCAGCAACCCCCCAGCGGGAGTTCAATCCTACGAGCAGTACTTC. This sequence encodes CASNPPAGVQSYEQYF.

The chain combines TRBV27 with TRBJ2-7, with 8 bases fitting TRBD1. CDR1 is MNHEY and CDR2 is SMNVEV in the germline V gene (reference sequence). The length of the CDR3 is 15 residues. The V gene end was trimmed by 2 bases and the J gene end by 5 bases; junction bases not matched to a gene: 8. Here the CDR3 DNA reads TGTGCCAGCAGTTTAGAGATGACAGGGGCCAACGAGCAGTACTTC. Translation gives CASSLEMTGANEQYF.

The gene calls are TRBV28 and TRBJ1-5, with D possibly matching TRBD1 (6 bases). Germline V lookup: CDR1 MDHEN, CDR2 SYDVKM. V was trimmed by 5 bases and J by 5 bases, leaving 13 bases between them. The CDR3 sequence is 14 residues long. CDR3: CASSNRVGDQPQHF. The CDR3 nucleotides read TGTGCCAGCAGTAACAGGGTGGGGGATCAGCCCCAGCATTTT. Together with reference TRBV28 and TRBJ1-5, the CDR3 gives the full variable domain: DVKVTQSSRYLVKRTGEKVFLECVQDMDHENMFWYRQDPGLGLRLIYFSYDVKMKEKGDIPEGYSVSREKKERFSLILESASTNQTSMYLCASSNRVGDQPQHFGDGTRLSIL.

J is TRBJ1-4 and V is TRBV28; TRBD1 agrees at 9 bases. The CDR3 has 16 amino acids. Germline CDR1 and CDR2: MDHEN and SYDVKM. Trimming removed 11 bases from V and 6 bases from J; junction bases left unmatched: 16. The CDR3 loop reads CAASGGTGFGDEKLFF. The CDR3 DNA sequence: TGTGCCGCTTCTGGCGGGACAGGGTTTGGGGATGAAAAACTGTTTTTT.

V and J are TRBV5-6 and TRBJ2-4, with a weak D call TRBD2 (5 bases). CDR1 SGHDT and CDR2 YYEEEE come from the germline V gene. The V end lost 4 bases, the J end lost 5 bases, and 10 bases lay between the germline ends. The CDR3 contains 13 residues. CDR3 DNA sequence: TGTGCCAGCAGCGCCTCCGGGGAAAACATTCAGTACTTC. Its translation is CASSASGENIQYF.

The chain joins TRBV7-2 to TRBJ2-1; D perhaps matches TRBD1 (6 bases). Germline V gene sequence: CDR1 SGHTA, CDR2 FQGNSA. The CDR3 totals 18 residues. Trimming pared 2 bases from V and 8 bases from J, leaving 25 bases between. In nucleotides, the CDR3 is TGTGCCAGCAGCTTAACCCACTTATTGGACAGTGGTTTCTATGAGCAGTTCTTC. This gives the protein CASSLTHLLDSGFYEQFF.

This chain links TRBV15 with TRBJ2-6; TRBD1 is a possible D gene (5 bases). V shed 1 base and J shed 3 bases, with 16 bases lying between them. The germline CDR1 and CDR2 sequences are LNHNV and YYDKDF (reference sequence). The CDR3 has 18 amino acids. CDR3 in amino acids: CATSRAWQGAGGANVLTF. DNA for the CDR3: TGTGCCACCAGCAGAGCGTGGCAGGGCGCAGGTGGGGCCAACGTCCTGACTTTC.

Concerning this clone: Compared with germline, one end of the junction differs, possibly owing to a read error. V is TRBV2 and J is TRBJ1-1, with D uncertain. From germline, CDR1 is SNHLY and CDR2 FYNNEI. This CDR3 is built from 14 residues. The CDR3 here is CASREGPIYVEAFF. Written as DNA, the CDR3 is TGTGCCAGCAGGGAAGGGCCAATTTACGTTGAAGCTTTCTTT.

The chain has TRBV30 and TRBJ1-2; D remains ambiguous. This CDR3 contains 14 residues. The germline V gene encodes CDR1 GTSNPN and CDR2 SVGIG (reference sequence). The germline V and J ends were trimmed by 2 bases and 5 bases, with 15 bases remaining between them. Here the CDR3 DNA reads TGTGCCTGGAGTAGAGAACAGTTCCTATATGGCTACACCTTC. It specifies CAWSREQFLYGYTF.

The CDR3 loop reads CASSPSGSNEQFF. The CDR3 coding sequence is TGTGCCAGCAGCCCCAGCGGGAGCAATGAGCAGTTCTTC. The chain is built from TRBV7-6 and TRBJ2-1, with TRBD2 identical over 8 bases. The CDR3 consists of 13 residues. Germline loops: CDR1 SGHVS, CDR2 FNYEAQ. Germline trimming cut 5 bases from V and 6 bases from J; bases unmatched to any gene: 3. Full variable domain (rest looked up from reference TRBV7-6 and TRBJ2-1): GAGVSQSPRYKVTKRGQDVALRCDPISGHVSLYWYRQALGQGPEFLTYFNYEAQQDKSGLPNDRFSAERPEGSISTLTIQRTEQRDSAMYRCASSPSGSNEQFFGPGTRLTVL.

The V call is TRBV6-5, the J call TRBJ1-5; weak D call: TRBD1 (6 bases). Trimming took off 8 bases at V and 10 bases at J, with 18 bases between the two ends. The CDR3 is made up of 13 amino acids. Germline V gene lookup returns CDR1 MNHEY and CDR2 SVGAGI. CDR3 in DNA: TGTGCCAGCCAAAAGAACGGGGGGCAACCCCAGCATTTT. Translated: CASQKNGGQPQHF.

The CDR3 here is CASSALAGAPQEQFF. DNA of the CDR3: TGTGCCAGCAGCGCCCTAGCGGGAGCTCCACAAGAGCAGTTCTTC. This chain uses TRBV7-3 with TRBJ2-1; 10 bases fit TRBD2. The junction had 11 bases not matched to a gene; V was cut back by 5 bases and J by 10 bases. Per germline, CDR1 SGHTA and CDR2 FQGTGA. This CDR3 spans 15 amino acids.

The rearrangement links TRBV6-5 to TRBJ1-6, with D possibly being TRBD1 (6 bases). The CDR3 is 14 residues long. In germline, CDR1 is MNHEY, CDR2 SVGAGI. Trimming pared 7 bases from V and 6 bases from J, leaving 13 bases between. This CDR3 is CASTLEQGNSPLHF. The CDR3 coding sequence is TGTGCCAGCACCCTAGAACAGGGTAATTCACCCCTCCACTTT.

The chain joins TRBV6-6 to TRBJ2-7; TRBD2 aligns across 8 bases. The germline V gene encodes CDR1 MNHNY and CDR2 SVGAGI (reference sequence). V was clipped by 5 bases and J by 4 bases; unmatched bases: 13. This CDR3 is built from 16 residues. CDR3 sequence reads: CASSPRTSRYLYEQYF. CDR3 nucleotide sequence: TGTGCCAGCAGTCCGAGGACTAGCCGATACTTATACGAGCAGTACTTC.

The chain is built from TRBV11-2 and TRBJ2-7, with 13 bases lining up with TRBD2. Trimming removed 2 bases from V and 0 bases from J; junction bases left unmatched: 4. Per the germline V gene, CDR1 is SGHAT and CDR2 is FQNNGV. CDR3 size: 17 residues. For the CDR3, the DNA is TGTGCCAGCAGCTTATGGACTAGCGGGGGACACTCCTACGAGCAGTACTTC. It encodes CASSLWTSGGHSYEQYF.

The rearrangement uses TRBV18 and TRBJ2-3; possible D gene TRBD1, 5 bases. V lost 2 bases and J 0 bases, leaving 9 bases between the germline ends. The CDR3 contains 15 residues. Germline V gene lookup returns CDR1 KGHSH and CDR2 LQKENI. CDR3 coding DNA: TGTGCCAGCTCACCAACAGGATCTAGCACAGATACGCAGTATTTT. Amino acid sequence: CASSPTGSSTDTQYF. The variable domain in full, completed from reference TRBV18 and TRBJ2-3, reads NAGVMQNPRHLVRRRGQEARLRCSPMKGHSHVYWYRQLPEEGLKFMVYLQKENIIDESGMPKERFSAEFPKEGPSILRIQQVVRGDSAAYFCASSPTGSSTDTQYFGPGTRLTVL.

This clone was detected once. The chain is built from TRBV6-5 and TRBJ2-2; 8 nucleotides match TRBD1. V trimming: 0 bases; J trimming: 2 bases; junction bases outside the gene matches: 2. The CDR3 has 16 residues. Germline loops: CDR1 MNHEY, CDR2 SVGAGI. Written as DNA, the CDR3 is TGTGCCAGCAGTTACTCGACAGGGGTCAACACCGGGGAGCTGTTTTTT. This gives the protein CASSYSTGVNTGELFF.

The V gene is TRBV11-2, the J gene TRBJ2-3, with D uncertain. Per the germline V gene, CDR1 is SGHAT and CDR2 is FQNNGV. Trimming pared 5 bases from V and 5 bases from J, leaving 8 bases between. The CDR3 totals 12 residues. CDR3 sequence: CASSLVVDTQYF. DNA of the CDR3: TGTGCCAGCAGCCTAGTAGTAGATACGCAGTATTTT.

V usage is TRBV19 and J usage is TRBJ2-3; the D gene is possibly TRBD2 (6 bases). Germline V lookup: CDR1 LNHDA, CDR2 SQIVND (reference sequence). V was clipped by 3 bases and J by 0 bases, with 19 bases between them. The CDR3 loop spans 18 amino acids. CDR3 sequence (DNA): TGTGCCAGTAGTATCAATGTCATTGGCGGGGCTAGCACAGATACGCAGTATTTT. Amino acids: CASSINVIGGASTDTQYF.

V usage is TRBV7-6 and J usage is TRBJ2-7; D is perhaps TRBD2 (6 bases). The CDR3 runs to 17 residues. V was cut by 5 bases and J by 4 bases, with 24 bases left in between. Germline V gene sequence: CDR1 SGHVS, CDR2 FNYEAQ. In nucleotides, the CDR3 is TGTGCCAGCAGCACCCGGGCTCCCCAGAACGGGGGATACGAGCAGTACTTC. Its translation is CASSTRAPQNGGYEQYF.

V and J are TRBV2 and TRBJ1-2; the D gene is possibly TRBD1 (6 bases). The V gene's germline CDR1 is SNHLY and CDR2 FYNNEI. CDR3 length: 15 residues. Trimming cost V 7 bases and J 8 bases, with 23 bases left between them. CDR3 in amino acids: CASTRETGLNSGYTF. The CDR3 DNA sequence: TGTGCCAGCACGAGAGAGACAGGCCTCAATTCCGGCTACACCTTC.

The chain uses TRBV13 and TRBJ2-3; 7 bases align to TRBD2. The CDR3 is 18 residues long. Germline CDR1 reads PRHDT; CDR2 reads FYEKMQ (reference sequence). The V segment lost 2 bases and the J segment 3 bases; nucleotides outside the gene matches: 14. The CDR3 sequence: CASSLLAGEVGQTDTQYF. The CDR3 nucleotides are TGTGCCAGCAGCTTACTTGCGGGAGAAGTTGGGCAAACAGATACGCAGTATTTT.

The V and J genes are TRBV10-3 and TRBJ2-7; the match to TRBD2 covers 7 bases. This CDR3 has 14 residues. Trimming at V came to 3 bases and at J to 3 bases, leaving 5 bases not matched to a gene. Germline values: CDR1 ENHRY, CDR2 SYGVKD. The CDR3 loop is CAISEQRDHYEQYF. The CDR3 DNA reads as TGTGCCATCAGTGAACAGCGGGACCACTACGAGCAGTACTTC.

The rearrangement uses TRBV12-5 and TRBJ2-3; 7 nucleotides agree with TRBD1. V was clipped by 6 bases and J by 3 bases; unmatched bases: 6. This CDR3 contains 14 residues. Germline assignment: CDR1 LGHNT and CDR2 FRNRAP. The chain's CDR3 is CASGPDRATDTQYF. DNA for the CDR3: TGTGCTAGTGGCCCCGACAGGGCAACAGATACGCAGTATTTT. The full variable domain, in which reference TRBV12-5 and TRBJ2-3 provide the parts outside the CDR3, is DARVTQTPRHKVTEMGQEVTMRCQPILGHNTVFWYRQTMMQGLELLAYFRNRAPLDDSGMPKDRFSAEMPDATLATLKIQPSEPRDSAVYFCASGPDRATDTQYFGPGTRLTVL.

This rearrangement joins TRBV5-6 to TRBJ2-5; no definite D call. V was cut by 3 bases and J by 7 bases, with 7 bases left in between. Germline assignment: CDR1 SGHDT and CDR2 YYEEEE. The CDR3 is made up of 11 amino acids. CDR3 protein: CASSSGWTQYF. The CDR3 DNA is TGTGCCAGCAGCTCGGGTTGGACCCAGTACTTC.

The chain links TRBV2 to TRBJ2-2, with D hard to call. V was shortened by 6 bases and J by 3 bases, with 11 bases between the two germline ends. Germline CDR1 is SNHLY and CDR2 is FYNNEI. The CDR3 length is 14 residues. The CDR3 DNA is TGTGCCAGCAGGGGCCTAACAGACACCGGGGAGCTGTTTTTT. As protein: CASRGLTDTGELFF.

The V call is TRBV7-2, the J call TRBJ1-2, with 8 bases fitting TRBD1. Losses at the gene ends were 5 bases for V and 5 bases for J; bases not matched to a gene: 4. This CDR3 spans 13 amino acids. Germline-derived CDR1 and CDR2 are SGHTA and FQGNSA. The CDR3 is CASSPTGDYGYTF. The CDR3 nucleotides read TGTGCCAGCAGCCCGACAGGGGATTATGGCTACACCTTC.

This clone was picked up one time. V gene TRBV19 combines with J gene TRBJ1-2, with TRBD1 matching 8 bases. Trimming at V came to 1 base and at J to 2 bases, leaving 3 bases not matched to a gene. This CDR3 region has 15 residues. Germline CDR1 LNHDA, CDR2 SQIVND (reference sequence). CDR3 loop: CASSIGAGGNYGYTF. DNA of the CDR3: TGTGCCAGTAGTATAGGTGCAGGGGGCAACTATGGCTACACCTTC.

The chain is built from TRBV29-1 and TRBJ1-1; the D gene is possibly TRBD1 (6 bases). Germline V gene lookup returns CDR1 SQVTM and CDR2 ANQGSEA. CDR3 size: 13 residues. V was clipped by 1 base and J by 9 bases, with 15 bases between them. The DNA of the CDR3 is TGCAGCGTTGAAGTACCAGGGGCAAGGAAAGCTTTCTTT. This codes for CSVEVPGARKAFF.

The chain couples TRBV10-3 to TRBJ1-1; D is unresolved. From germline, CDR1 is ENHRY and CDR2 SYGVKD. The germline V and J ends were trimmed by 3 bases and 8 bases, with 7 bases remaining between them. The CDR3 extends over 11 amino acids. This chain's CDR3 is CAISDRSEAFF. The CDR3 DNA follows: TGTGCCATCAGTGACAGGTCCGAAGCTTTCTTT.